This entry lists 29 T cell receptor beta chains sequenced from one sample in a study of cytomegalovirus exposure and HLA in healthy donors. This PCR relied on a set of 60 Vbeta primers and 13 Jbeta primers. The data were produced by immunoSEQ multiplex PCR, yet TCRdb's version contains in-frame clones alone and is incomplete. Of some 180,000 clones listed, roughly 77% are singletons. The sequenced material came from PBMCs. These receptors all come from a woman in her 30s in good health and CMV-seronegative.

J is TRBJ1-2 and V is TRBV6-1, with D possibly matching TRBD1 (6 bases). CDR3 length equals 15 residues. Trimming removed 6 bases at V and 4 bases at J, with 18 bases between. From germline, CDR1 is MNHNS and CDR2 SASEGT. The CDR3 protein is CASSLGTPDLYGYTF. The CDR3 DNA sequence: TGTGCCAGCAGCTTGGGGACACCAGACCTCTATGGCTACACCTTC.

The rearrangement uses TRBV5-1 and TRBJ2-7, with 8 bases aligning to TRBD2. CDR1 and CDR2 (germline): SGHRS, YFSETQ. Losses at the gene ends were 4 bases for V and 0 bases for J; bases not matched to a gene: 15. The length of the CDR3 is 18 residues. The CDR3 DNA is TGCGCCAGCAGCCCTAGACCGCCCGGACTAGCCCTCTCCTACGAGCAGTACTTC. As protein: CASSPRPPGLALSYEQYF.

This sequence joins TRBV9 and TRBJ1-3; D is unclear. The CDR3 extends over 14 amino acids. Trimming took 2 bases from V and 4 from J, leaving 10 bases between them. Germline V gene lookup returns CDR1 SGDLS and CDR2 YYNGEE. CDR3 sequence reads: CASSVRGGGNTIYF. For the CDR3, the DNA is TGTGCCAGCAGCGTTCGGGGTGGGGGAAACACCATATATTTT.

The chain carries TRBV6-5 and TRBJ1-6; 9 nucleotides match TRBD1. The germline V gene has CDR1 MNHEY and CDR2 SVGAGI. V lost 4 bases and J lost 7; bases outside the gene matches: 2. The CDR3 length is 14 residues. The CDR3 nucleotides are TGTGCCAGCAGTTTCGGGACAGGGAATTCACCCCTCCACTTT. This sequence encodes CASSFGTGNSPLHF.

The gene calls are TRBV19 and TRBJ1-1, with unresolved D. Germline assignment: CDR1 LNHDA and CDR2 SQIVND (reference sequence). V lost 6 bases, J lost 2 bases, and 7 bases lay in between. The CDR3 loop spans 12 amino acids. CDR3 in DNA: TGTGCCAGTAGGGAGGGAAACACTGAAGCTTTCTTT. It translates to CASREGNTEAFF.

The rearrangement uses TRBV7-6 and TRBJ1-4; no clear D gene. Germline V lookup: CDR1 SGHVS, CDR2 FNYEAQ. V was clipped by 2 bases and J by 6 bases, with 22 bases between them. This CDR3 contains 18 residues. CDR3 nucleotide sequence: TGTGCCAGCAGCTTATCCGGGGATTGGGGATCCGGTGATGAAAAACTGTTTTTT. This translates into CASSLSGDWGSGDEKLFF. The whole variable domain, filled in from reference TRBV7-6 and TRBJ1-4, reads GAGVSQSPRYKVTKRGQDVALRCDPISGHVSLYWYRQALGQGPEFLTYFNYEAQQDKSGLPNDRFSAERPEGSISTLTIQRTEQRDSAMYRCASSLSGDWGSGDEKLFFGSGTQLSVL.

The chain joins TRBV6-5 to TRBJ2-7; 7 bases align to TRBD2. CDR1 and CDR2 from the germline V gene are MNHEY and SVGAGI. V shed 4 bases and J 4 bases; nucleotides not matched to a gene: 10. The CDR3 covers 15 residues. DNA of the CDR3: TGTGCCAGCAGTTCCCAGCGGGGATTCGGTTACGAGCAGTACTTC. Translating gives CASSSQRGFGYEQYF.

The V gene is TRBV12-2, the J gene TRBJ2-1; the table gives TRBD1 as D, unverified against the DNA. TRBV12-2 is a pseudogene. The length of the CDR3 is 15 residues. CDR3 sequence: CASRLGQGAFNEQFF. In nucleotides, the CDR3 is TGTGCAAGTCGCTTAGGGCAGGGGGCGTTCAATGAGCAGTTCTTC.

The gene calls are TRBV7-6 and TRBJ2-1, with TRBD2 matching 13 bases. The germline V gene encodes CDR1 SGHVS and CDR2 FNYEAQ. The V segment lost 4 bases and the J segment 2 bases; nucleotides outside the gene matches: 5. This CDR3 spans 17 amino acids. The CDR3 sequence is CASSSQLAGGTYNEQFF. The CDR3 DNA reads TGTGCCAGCAGCTCCCAACTAGCGGGGGGGACCTACAATGAGCAGTTCTTC.

The DNA for the CDR3 is TGTGCCAGCAGCGTAGACACTAGCCCGAAGACCCAGTACTTC. It encodes CASSVDTSPKTQYF. V usage is TRBV9 and J usage is TRBJ2-5, with TRBD2 as a possible D gene (6 bases). The germline gives CDR1 SGDLS, CDR2 YYNGEE. The CDR3 loop spans 14 amino acids. V lost 0 bases and J 6 bases, leaving 12 bases between the germline ends.

The CDR3 is CAWSAWLGGNQPQHF. The CDR3 coding sequence is TGTGCCTGGAGTGCGTGGCTGGGCGGCAATCAGCCCCAGCATTTT. The chain employs TRBV30 and TRBJ1-5; D is unresolved. Trimming shortened V by 1 base and J by 2 bases, and 12 bases separated the two germline ends. Germline assignment: CDR1 GTSNPN and CDR2 SVGIG (reference sequence). The CDR3 is 15 amino acids. The variable domain in full, completed from reference TRBV30 and TRBJ1-5, reads SQTIHQWPATLVQPVGSPLSLECTVEGTSNPNLYWYRQAAGRGLQLLFYSVGIGQISSEVPQNLSASRPQDRQFILSSKKLLLSDSGFYLCAWSAWLGGNQPQHFGDGTRLSIL.

The chain's CDR3 is CASTIQGTTNTEAFF. CDR3 bases: TGCGCCAGCACCATACAGGGGACGACGAACACTGAAGCTTTCTTT. The chain recombines TRBV5-1 with TRBJ1-1; 7 nucleotides align to TRBD1. This CDR3 region has 15 residues. V lost 6 bases to trimming and J lost 1 base; unmatched junction nucleotides: 9. Germline lookup yields CDR1 SGHRS and CDR2 YFSETQ.

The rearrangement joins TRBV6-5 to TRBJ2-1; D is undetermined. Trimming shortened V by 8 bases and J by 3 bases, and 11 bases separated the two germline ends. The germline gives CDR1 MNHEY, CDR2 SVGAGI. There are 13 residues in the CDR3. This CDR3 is CASAGGFYNEQFF. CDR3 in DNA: TGTGCCAGCGCCGGTGGTTTCTACAATGAGCAGTTCTTC.

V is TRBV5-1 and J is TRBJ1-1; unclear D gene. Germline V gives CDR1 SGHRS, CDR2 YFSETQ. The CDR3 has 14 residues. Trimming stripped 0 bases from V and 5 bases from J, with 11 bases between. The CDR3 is CASSLVRRDTEAFF. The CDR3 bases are TGCGCCAGCAGCTTGGTCCGGCGGGATACTGAAGCTTTCTTT.

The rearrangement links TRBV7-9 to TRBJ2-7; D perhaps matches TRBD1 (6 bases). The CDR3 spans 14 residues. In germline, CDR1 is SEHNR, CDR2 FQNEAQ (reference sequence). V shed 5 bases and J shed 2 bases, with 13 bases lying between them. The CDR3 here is CASSHRDRTYEQYF. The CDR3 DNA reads TGTGCCAGCAGCCACAGGGACCGAACCTACGAGCAGTACTTC.

The CDR3 region is CASSQDGTGTYGYTF. The CDR3 DNA reads as TGCGCCAGCAGCCAAGATGGGACAGGGACCTATGGCTACACCTTC. J is TRBJ1-2 and V is TRBV4-3, with 9 nucleotides matching TRBD1. The CDR3 has 15 residues. CDR1 is LGHNA and CDR2 is YSLEER in the germline V gene. Germline trimming cut 0 bases from V and 4 bases from J; bases unmatched to any gene: 3.

CDR3: CASSQSGPEAFF. The CDR3 DNA reads as TGCGCCAGCAGTCAATCTGGCCCAGAAGCTTTCTTT. The gene calls are TRBV23-1 and TRBJ1-1; no definite D call. TRBV23-1 is assigned to the ORF class and has an uncertain function. This CDR3 is built from 12 residues. V shed 0 bases and J shed 8 bases, with 7 bases lying between them.

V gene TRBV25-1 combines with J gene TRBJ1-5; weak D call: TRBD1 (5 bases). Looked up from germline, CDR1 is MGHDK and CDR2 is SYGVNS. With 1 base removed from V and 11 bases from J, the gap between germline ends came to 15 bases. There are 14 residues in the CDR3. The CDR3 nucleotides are TGTGCCAGCAGTGAATTGGGGGGTACAGGAGCCCAGCATTTT. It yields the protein CASSELGGTGAQHF.

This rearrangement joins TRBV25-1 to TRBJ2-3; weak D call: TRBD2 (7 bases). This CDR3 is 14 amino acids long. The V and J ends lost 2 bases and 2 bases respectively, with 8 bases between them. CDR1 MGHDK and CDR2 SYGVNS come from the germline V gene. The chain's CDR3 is CASSERGATDTQYF. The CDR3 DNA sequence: TGTGCCAGCAGTGAACGGGGGGCCACAGATACGCAGTATTTT.

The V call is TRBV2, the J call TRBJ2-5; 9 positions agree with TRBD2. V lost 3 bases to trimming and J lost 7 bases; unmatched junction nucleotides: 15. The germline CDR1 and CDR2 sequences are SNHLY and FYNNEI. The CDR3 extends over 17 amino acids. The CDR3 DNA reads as TGTGCCAGCAGTGAGGCGGGACTAGCTCCCACCAGCGGGACCCAGTACTTC. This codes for CASSEAGLAPTSGTQYF.

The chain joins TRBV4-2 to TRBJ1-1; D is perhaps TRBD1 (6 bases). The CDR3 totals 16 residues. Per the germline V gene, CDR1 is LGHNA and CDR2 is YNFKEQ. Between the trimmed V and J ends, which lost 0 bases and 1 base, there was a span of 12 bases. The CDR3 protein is CASSQDQGQTNTEAFF. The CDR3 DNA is TGTGCCAGCAGCCAAGATCAGGGGCAAACGAACACTGAAGCTTTCTTT.

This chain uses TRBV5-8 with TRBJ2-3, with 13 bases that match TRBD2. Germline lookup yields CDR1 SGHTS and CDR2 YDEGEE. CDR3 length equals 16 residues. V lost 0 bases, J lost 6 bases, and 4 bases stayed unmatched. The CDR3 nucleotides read TGTGCCAGCAGCTTGGGACTAGCGGGGGGCTATGATACGCAGTATTTT. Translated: CASSLGLAGGYDTQYF.

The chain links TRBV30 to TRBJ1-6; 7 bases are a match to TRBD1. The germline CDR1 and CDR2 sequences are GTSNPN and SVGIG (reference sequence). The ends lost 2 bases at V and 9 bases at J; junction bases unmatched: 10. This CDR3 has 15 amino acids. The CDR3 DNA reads TGTGCCTGGAGTCTAACCGACAGGGTCAGTTCACCCCTCCACTTT. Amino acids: CAWSLTDRVSSPLHF.

The CDR3 DNA sequence: TGTGCCAACGGACAGGGGACCAACTATGGCTACACCTTC. It specifies CANGQGTNYGYTF. The genes are TRBV10-3 and TRBJ1-2, with 9 positions matching TRBD1. The CDR3 runs 13 residues. V shed 10 bases, J shed 2 bases, and the junction held 5 bases outside the gene matches. Germline CDR1 is ENHRY and CDR2 is SYGVKD.

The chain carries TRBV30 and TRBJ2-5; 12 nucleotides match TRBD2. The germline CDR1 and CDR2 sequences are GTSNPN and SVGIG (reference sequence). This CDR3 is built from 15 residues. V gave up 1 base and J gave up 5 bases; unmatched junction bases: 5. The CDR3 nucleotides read TGTGCCTGGAGTGCCCTAGCGGGGGGGGGCGAGACCCAGTACTTC. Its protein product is CAWSALAGGGETQYF.

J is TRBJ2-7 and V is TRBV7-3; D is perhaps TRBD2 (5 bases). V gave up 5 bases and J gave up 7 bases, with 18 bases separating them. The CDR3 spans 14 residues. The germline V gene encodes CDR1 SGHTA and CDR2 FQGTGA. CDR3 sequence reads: CASSPDPSTGEQYF. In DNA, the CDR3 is TGTGCCAGCAGCCCCGATCCGTCGACGGGGGAGCAGTACTTC.

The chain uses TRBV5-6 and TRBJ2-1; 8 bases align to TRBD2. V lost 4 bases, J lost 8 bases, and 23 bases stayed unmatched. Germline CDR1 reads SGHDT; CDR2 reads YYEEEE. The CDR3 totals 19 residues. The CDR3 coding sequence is TGTGCCAGCAGCGCGTTAACCGGGACTAGGACGGGACGGGTCGATGAGCAGTTCTTC. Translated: CASSALTGTRTGRVDEQFF.

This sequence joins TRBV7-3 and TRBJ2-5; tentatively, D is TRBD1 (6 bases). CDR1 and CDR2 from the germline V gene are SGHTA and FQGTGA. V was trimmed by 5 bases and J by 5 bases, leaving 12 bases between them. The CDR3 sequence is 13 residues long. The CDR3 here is CASSQATGETQYF. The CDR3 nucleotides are TGTGCCAGCAGCCAAGCAACAGGGGAGACCCAGTACTTC.

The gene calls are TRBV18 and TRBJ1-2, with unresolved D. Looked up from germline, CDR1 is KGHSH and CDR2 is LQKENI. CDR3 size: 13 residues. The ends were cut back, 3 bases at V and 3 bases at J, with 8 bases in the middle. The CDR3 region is CASSPSLDYGYTF. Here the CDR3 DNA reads TGTGCCAGCTCACCTTCCTTAGACTATGGCTACACCTTC.